There are a few counts of the clone carrying this TCR beta chain. The time point is: peripheral blood 6 weeks after treatment start. These data belong to a study of PD-L1 blockade in urothelial cancer. The assay was immunoSEQ multiplex PCR, and TCRdb's table has in-frame clones only and misses some. The sample lists over 70,000 clones, 70% to 90% occurring once. Sample: PBMCs, taken around atezolizumab (anti-PD-L1) treatment. The TCR comes from a man aged 65 to 85 with urothelial cancer.

The CDR3 bases are TGTGCCAGCAGTGTTAGACAGGGGCGAGCTTTCTTT. It encodes CASSVRQGRAFF. The J gene is TRBJ1-1, the V gene TRBV6-5; 8 bases fit TRBD1. Germline V gene data show CDR1 as MNHEY and CDR2 as SVGAGI. The ends lost 5 bases at V and 10 bases at J; junction bases unmatched: 6. The CDR3 is 12 amino acids.